This T cell receptor beta chain was identified in a study of blood T cell repertoires in COVID-19. TCRdb's table, derived via immunoSEQ multiplex PCR, lists solely in-frame clones and lacks some. The sample comprises more than 300,000 clones, 80% to 85% of which are singletons, and approximately 5% rests with the top ten. Germline CDR1 reads ENHRY; CDR2 reads SYGVKD. V lost 4 bases and J lost 0, with 9 bases in between. The CDR3 consists of 14 residues. Membership in each cohort depended on participant-reported clinical history. The chain joins TRBV10-3 to TRBJ1-2, with a weak D call TRBD1 (5 bases). Sequenced: PBMCs or T cells enriched from blood (not recorded which). This TCR came from a woman aged 45-60 years who had recovered from COVID-19. This CDR3 reads CAISVGGANYGYTF. CDR3 DNA sequence: TGTGCCATCAGTGTGGGGGGGGCTAACTATGGCTACACCTTC.